A selection of T cell receptor beta chains follows, all from one sample in a study of post-analysis software for immune sequencing data. TCRdb re-called the PCR reads through MiXCR, storing one row per CDR3 protein. The profile covers over 300,000 distinct CDR3 sequences, with roughly 36% appearing a single time and around an eighth taken by the ten largest. Source material: blood. These receptors were collected from a girl aged 5 to 17 with multiple sclerosis. Each CDR3 is given with its conserved first and last residue. A D gene is named only where the DNA matches it firmly. Size tells how often a clone was seen (once, few, many) or the class of an expanded clone, and some rows leave it out.

>.|TRBV24-1|TRBJ2-1|.
CATGLGNNEQFF
TGTGCCACAGGACTGGGTAACAATGAGCAGTTCTTC
>TRBD2|TRBV12-3/TRBV12-4|TRBJ2-3|few
CASRGTSTTDTQYF
TGTGCCAGCAGGGGGACTAGCACGACAGATACGCAGTATTTT
>TRBD2|TRBV4-1|TRBJ2-1|.
CASSQLLAGDRHEQFF
TGCGCCAGCAGCCAATTACTAGCGGGGGATCGCCATGAGCAGTTCTTC
>TRBD2|TRBV5-1|TRBJ2-3|.
CASSLGTSGSDTQYF
TGCGCCAGCAGCTTGGGGACTAGCGGGAGTGATACGCAGTATTTT
>.|TRBV5-1|TRBJ2-7|.
CASSLGVSLDSYEQYF
TGCGCCAGCAGCTTGGGTGTCAGCTTGGACTCCTACGAGCAGTACTTC
>TRBD2|TRBV6-2/TRBV6-3|TRBJ2-7|few
CASSFTGGPYEQYF
TGTGCCAGCAGTTTCACGGGGGGTCCCTACGAGCAGTACTTC
>.|TRBV7-2|TRBJ2-7|few
CASSPQGWGYEQYF
TGTGCCAGCAGCCCCCAGGGGTGGGGCTACGAGCAGTACTTC
>.|TRBV20-1|TRBJ2-5|.
CSAPLMVKQETQYF
TGCAGTGCTCCCCTGATGGTGAAACAAGAGACCCAGTACTTC
>.|TRBV20-1|TRBJ1-1|.
CSAAGTVNTEAFF
TGCAGTGCTGCCGGGACGGTGAACACTGAAGCTTTCTTT
>TRBD2|TRBV7-2|TRBJ2-3|few
CASSFTPWLARGGKDTQYF
TGTGCCAGCAGTTTTACCCCCTGGTTAGCACGGGGGGGCAAAGATACGCAGTATTTT
>TRBD2|TRBV6-2/TRBV6-3|TRBJ2-5|.
CASSRTSGGAWETQYF
TGTGCCAGCAGCAGGACTAGCGGGGGGGCCTGGGAGACCCAGTACTTC
>TRBD2|TRBV7-2|TRBJ2-1|few
CASSWTSSKGNEQFF
TGTGCCAGCAGCTGGACTAGCTCGAAGGGGAATGAGCAGTTCTTC
>.|TRBV20-1|TRBJ1-4|.
CSARDLGGNEKLFF
TGCAGTGCTAGAGATCTCGGGGGGAATGAAAAACTGTTTTTT
>TRBD1|TRBV12-3/TRBV12-4|TRBJ1-5|.
CASSWTGGFYSNQPQHF
TGTGCCAGCAGTTGGACAGGGGGATTCTATAGCAATCAGCCCCAGCATTTC
>TRBD2|TRBV7-8|TRBJ2-1|few
CASSSRSSGGNNEQFF
TGTGCCAGCAGCTCCCGTAGTAGCGGGGGAAACAATGAGCAGTTCTTC
>.|TRBV6-2/TRBV6-3|TRBJ1-5|few
CASSYSLGRDQPQHF
TGTGCCAGCAGTTACTCGCTGGGCAGGGATCAGCCCCAGCATTTT
>TRBD2|TRBV12-3/TRBV12-4|TRBJ2-1|.
CASSNGLAGYNEQFF
TGTGCCAGCAGTAACGGACTAGCGGGATACAATGAGCAGTTCTTC
>.|TRBV7-9|TRBJ2-1|.
CASSLRGAGNNEQFF
TGTGCCAGCAGCTTAAGAGGGGCAGGGAACAATGAGCAGTTCTTC
>TRBD1|TRBV6-5|TRBJ1-2|.
CASSYQADRAWGNTF
TGTGCCAGCAGTTACCAGGCGGACAGGGCCTGGGGCAACACCTTC
>.|TRBV12-3/TRBV12-4|TRBJ2-1|.
CASSPRPPYNEQFF
TGTGCCAGCAGTCCCCGCCCACCCTACAATGAGCAGTTCTTC
>.|TRBV7-8|TRBJ1-1|.
CAGSLVGGATEAFF
TGTGCCGGCAGCCTCGTTGGAGGGGCGACTGAAGCTTTCTTT
>.|TRBV27|TRBJ2-1|many
CASSFYGEQFF
TGTGCCAGCAGTTTCTATGGTGAGCAGTTCTTC
>TRBD1|TRBV27|TRBJ2-1|.
CASIQQGRYNEQFF
TGTGCCAGCATCCAACAGGGGCGCTACAATGAGCAGTTCTTC
>.|TRBV5-6|TRBJ2-5|.
CASSLDTHGETQYF
TGTGCCAGCAGCTTGGACACCCACGGGGAGACCCAGTACTTC
>.|TRBV24-1|TRBJ1-1|.
CATSDPDTGNTEAFF
TGTGCCACCAGTGACCCTGACACGGGGAACACTGAAGCTTTCTTT
>.|TRBV12-3/TRBV12-4|TRBJ1-1|.
CASNLRVSNTEAFF
TGTGCCAGCAACCTTAGGGTGTCCAACACTGAAGCTTTCTTT
>TRBD1|TRBV4-2|TRBJ2-7|.
CASSLTGQGVGEQYF
TGTGCCAGCAGCTTGACGGGACAGGGGGTCGGCGAGCAGTACTTC
>.|TRBV4-2|TRBJ2-7|.
CASSQDLDILYEQYF
TGTGCCAGCAGCCAAGATCTTGACATACTTTACGAGCAGTACTTC
>.|TRBV24-1|TRBJ1-5|.
CATGGEKGYQPQHF
TGTGCCACCGGTGGGGAGAAGGGGTATCAGCCCCAGCATTTT
>TRBD1|TRBV7-2|TRBJ2-2|.
CASSLAGQGNTGELFF
TGTGCCAGCAGCTTAGCGGGACAGGGGAACACCGGGGAGCTGTTTTTT
>.|TRBV7-3|TRBJ2-1|.
CASSPNVGPGDEQFF
TGTGCCAGCAGCCCTAACGTTGGTCCAGGGGATGAGCAGTTCTTC
>.|TRBV6-5|TRBJ1-2|.
CASSYSVVGGYGYTF
TGTGCCAGCAGTTACTCGGTTGTGGGCGGCTATGGCTACACCTTC
>TRBD1|TRBV6-6|TRBJ2-1|few
CASSSPSGQVTNEQFF
TGTGCCAGCAGTTCCCCATCCGGACAGGTAACGAATGAGCAGTTCTTC
>TRBD1|TRBV12-3/TRBV12-4|TRBJ2-6|.
CASTRDRVSGANVLTF
TGTGCCAGCACTAGGGACAGAGTCTCTGGGGCCAACGTCCTGACTTTC
>.|TRBV11-2|TRBJ2-7|.
CASSLELLIRGADEQYF
TGTGCCAGCAGCTTAGAATTATTGATTAGGGGGGCCGACGAGCAGTACTTC
>TRBD2|TRBV20-1|TRBJ2-1|few
CSAISSGGAPNEQFF
TGCAGTGCTATATCTAGCGGGGGGGCCCCGAATGAGCAGTTCTTC
>.|TRBV7-2|TRBJ1-2|.
CASSADKYGYTF
TGTGCCAGCAGCGCCGACAAGTATGGCTACACCTTC
>TRBD1|TRBV11-1|TRBJ1-2|few
CASSSSGTGGLIRWTAYGYTF
TGTGCCAGCAGCTCTAGTGGTACAGGGGGCTTGATCCGATGGACGGCCTATGGCTACACCTTC
>.|TRBV18|TRBJ1-2|few
CASSPAGPVDGYTF
TGTGCCAGCTCTCCCGCGGGTCCGGTGGATGGCTACACCTTC
>.|TRBV4-1|TRBJ2-2|.
CASSHPVRTGELFF
TGCGCCAGCAGCCATCCGGTGCGCACCGGGGAGCTGTTTTTT
>TRBD2|TRBV20-1|TRBJ2-5|few
CSASRLAGISKETQYF
TGCAGTGCTAGCCGACTAGCGGGGATTTCGAAAGAGACCCAGTACTTC
>TRBD1|TRBV7-9|TRBJ2-5|.
CASRPRDRRRSDGQYF
TGTGCCAGCAGGCCTAGGGACAGAAGAAGATCCGACGGGCAGTACTTC
>TRBD1|TRBV29-1|TRBJ1-2|.
CSVDVGDRGYYGYTF
TGCAGCGTTGATGTTGGGGACAGGGGGTACTATGGCTACACCTTC
>.|TRBV24-1|TRBJ2-3|.
CATSDAGGRDTQYF
TGTGCCACCAGTGATGCCGGGGGAAGAGATACGCAGTATTTT
>TRBD1|TRBV4-2|TRBJ1-2|.
CASSHPRDRGQGYTF
TGTGCCAGCAGCCACCCCCGGGACAGGGGGCAAGGCTACACCTTC
>TRBD1|TRBV20-1|TRBJ2-3|.
CSARQGAVSTDTQYF
TGCAGTGCTCGACAGGGGGCTGTAAGCACAGATACGCAGTATTTT
>.|TRBV7-3|TRBJ2-2|.
CASSLITGPRGELFF
TGTGCCAGCAGCTTAATAACAGGCCCTCGTGGGGAGCTGTTTTTT
>TRBD2|TRBV28|TRBJ2-1|.
CASSSGLAVYNEQFF
TGTGCCAGCAGTTCCGGACTAGCGGTCTACAATGAACAGTTCTTC
>TRBD1|TRBV7-9|TRBJ1-1|.
CASSRQGQANTEAFF
TGTGCCAGCAGCAGACAAGGACAGGCCAACACTGAAGCTTTCTTT
>TRBD1|TRBV27|TRBJ1-2|.
CASRLGQGASDNHGYTF
TGTGCCAGCAGACTCGGACAGGGGGCTTCGGATAACCATGGCTACACCTTC
>.|TRBV10-3|TRBJ1-6|.
CAIGQKVGSYNSPLHF
TGTGCCATCGGTCAGAAGGTGGGATCCTATAATTCACCCCTCCACTTT
>.|TRBV7-9|TRBJ2-5|few
CASSFSTWETQYF
TGTGCCAGCAGCTTTAGTACGTGGGAGACCCAGTACTTC
>.|TRBV20-1|TRBJ1-1|.
CSVRVGPGNTEAFF
TGCAGCGTTAGGGTGGGGCCGGGGAACACTGAAGCTTTCTTT
>.|TRBV6-1|TRBJ2-2|.
CASMKEKTTTGELFF
TGTGCCAGCATGAAAGAAAAGACGACAACCGGGGAGCTGTTTTTT
>.|TRBV12-3/TRBV12-4|TRBJ2-3|.
CASRLQGQAGADTQYF
TGTGCCAGCAGGCTACAGGGCCAAGCAGGGGCGGATACGCAGTATTTT
>.|TRBV15|TRBJ2-1|.
CATSRGGRVREQFF
TGTGCCACCAGCAGAGGGGGCCGGGTGCGTGAGCAGTTCTTC
>.|TRBV12-3/TRBV12-4|TRBJ2-5|.
CTSLEGAGETQYF
TGTACCAGCTTAGAGGGGGCGGGGGAGACCCAGTACTTC
>TRBD2|TRBV11-2|TRBJ2-3|.
CASSMTSGGLGSTDTQYF
TGTGCCAGCAGCATGACTAGCGGGGGGCTAGGGAGCACAGATACGCAGTATTTT
>TRBD1|TRBV5-1|TRBJ1-6|.
CASSTGQDPYGSPLHF
TGCGCCAGCAGCACCGGACAGGACCCATATGGTTCACCCCTCCACTTT